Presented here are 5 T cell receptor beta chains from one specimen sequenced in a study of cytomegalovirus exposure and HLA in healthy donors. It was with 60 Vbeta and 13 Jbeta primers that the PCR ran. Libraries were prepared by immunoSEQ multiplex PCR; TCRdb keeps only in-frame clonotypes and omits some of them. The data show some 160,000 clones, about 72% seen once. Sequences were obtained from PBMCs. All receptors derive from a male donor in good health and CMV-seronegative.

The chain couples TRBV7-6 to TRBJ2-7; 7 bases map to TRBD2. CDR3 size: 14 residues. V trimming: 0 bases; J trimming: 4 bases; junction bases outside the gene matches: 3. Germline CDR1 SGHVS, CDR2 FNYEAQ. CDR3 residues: CASSLAGGGYEQYF. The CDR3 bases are TGTGCCAGCAGCTTAGCCGGGGGAGGGTACGAGCAGTACTTC. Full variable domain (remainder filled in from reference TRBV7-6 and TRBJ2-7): GAGVSQSPRYKVTKRGQDVALRCDPISGHVSLYWYRQALGQGPEFLTYFNYEAQQDKSGLPNDRFSAERPEGSISTLTIQRTEQRDSAMYRCASSLAGGGYEQYFGPGTRLTVT.

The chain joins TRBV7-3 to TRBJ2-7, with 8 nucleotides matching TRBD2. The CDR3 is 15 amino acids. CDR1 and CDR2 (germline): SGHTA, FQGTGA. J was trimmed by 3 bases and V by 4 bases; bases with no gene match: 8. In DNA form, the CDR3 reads TGTGCCAGCAGCTACACAAGCGGGAGCGGCTACGAGCAGTACTTC. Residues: CASSYTSGSGYEQYF.

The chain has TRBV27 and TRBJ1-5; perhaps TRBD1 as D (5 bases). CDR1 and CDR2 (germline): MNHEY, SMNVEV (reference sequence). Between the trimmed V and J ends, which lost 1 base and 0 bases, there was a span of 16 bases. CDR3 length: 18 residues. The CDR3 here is CASSLYLTANYSNQPQHF. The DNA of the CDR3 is TGTGCCAGCAGTTTATATTTGACAGCCAACTATAGCAATCAGCCCCAGCATTTT.

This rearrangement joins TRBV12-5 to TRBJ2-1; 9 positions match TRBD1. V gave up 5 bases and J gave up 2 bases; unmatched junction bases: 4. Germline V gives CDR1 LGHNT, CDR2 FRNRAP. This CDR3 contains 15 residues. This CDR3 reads CASGPGQGAYNEQFF. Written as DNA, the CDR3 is TGTGCTAGTGGTCCGGGACAGGGAGCCTACAATGAGCAGTTCTTC.

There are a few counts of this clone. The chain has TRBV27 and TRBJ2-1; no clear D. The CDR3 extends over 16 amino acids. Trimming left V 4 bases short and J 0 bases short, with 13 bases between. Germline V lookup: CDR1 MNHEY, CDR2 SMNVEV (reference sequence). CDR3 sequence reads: CASSSLFLSSYNEQFF. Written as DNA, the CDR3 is TGTGCCAGCAGTTCATTGTTCTTGAGCTCCTACAATGAGCAGTTCTTC.